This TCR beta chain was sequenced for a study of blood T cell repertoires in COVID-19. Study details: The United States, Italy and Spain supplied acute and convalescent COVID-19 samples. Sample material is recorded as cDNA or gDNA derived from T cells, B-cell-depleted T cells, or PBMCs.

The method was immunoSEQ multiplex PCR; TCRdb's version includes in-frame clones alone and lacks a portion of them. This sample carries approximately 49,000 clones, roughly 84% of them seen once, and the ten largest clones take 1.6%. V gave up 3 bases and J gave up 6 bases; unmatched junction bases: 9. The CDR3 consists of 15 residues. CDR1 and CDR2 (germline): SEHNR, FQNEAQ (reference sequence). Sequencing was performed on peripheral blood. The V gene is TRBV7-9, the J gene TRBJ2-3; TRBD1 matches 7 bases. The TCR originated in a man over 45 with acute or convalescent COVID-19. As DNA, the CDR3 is TGTGCCAGCAGCTTCTTGAGACAGGGAGTTGATACGCAGTATTTT. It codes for CASSFLRQGVDTQYF.